This T cell receptor beta chain was sequenced for a study of blood T cell repertoires in COVID-19. Study-wide background: Samples representing acute and convalescent COVID-19 were sourced from the United States, Italy and Spain.

Methods used by the authors: By means of reference gene primer amplification, nucleated cell counts were estimated. The protocol was immunoSEQ multiplex PCR, while the TCRdb copy is restricted to in-frame clones and leaves out a portion. V, J and clone size are those of that table, while D and trimming were read from the DNA. The repertoire holds about 390,000 clones, with around 87% as singletons. This clone was picked up one time. This CDR3 region has 14 residues. The V gene's germline CDR1 is MDHEN and CDR2 SYDVKM. V dropped 6 bases and J dropped 4 bases, with 13 bases sitting between them. The rearrangement uses TRBV28 and TRBJ1-5, with a weak D call TRBD1 (5 bases). The sample consisted of peripheral blood. The TCR comes from an older woman with COVID-19, enrolled during active disease. In nucleotides, the CDR3 is TGTGCCAGCAGAAACAGGCAGGGAAATCAGCCCCAGCATTTT. Translating it yields CASRNRQGNQPQHF.